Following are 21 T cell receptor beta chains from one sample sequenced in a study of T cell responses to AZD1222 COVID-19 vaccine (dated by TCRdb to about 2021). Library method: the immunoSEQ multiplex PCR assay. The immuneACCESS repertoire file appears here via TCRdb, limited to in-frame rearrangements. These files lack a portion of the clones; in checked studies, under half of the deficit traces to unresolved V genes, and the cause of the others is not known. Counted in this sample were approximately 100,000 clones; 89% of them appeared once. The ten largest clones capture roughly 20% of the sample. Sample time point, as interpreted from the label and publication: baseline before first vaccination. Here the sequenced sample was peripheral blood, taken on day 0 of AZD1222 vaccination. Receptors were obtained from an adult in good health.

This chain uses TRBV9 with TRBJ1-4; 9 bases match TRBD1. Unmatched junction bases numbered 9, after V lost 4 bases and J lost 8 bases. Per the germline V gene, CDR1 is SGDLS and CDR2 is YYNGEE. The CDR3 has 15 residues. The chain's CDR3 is CASSTSGTGSEKLFF. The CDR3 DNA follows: TGTGCCAGCAGCACATCCGGGACAGGGTCCGAAAAACTGTTTTTT.

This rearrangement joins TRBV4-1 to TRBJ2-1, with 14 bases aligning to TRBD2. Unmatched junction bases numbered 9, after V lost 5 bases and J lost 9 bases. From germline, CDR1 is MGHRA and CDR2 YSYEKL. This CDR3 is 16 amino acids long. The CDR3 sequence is CASSTRLAGGQPEQFF. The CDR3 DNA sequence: TGCGCCAGCAGCACCCGACTAGCGGGGGGGCAGCCTGAGCAGTTCTTC.

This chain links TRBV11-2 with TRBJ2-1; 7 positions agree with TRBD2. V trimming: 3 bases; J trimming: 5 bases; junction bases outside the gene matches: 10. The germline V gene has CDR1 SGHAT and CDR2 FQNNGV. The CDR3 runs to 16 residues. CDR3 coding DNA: TGTGCCAGCAGCTTTTTAGTGGGGGGGTTAAACAATGAGCAGTTCTTC. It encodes CASSFLVGGLNNEQFF.

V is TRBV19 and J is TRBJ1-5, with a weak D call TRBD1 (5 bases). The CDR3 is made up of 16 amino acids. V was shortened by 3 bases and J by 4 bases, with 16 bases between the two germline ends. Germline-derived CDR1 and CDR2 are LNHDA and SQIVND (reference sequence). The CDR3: CASSIPGREVNQPQHF. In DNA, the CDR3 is TGTGCCAGTAGTATCCCAGGGAGGGAGGTTAATCAGCCCCAGCATTTT.

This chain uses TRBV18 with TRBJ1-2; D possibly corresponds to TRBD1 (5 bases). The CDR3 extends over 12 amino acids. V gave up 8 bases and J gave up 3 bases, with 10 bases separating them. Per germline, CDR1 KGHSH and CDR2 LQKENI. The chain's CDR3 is CASGADYYGYTF. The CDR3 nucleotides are TGTGCCAGCGGGGCAGACTACTATGGCTACACCTTC. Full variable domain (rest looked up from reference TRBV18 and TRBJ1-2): NAGVMQNPRHLVRRRGQEARLRCSPMKGHSHVYWYRQLPEEGLKFMVYLQKENIIDESGMPKERFSAEFPKEGPSILRIQQVVRGDSAAYFCASGADYYGYTFGSGTRLTVV.

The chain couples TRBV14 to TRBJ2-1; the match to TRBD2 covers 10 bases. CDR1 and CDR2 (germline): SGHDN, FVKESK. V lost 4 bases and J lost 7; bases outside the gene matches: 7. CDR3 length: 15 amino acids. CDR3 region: CASSRGGTSVNEQFF. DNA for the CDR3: TGTGCCAGCAGCCGAGGCGGGACTAGCGTTAATGAGCAGTTCTTC.

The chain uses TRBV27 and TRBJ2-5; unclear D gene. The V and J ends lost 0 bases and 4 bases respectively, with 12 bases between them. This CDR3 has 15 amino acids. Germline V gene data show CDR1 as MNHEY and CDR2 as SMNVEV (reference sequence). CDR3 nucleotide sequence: TGTGCCAGCAGTTTATCGACTGGGGTCGCAGAGACCCAGTACTTC. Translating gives CASSLSTGVAETQYF.

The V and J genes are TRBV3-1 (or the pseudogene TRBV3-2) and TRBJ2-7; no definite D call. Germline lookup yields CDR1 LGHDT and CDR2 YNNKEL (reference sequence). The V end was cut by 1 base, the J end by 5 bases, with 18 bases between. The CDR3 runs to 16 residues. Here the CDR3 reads CASSQVSTRIGNEQYF. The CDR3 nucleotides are TGTGCCAGCAGCCAAGTTTCAACCCGAATTGGAAACGAGCAGTACTTC.

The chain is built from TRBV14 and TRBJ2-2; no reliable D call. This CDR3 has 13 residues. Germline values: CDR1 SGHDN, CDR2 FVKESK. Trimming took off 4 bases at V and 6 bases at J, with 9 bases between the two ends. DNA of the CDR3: TGTGCCAGCAGCCTTAGGTATCCCGGGGAGCTGTTTTTT. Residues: CASSLRYPGELFF.

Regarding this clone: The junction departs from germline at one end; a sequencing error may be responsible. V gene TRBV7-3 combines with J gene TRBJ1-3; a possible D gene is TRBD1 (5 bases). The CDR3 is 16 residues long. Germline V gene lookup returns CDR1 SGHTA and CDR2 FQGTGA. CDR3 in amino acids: CASGLNPSGPGNTIYF. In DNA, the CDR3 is TGTGCCAGCGGCTTAAACCCCTCAGGGCCTGGAAACACCATATATTTT.

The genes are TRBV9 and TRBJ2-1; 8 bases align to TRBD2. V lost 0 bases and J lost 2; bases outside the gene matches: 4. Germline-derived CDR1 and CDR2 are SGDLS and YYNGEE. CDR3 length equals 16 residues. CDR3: CASSVGAGGPYNEQFF. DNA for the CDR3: TGTGCCAGCAGCGTAGGTGCGGGGGGCCCCTACAATGAGCAGTTCTTC.

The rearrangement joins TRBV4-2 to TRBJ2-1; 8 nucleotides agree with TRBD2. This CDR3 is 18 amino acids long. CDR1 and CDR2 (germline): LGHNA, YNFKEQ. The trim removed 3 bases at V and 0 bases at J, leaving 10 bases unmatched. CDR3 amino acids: CASSHPAGGQSSYNEQFF. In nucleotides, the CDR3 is TGTGCCAGCAGCCACCCCGCGGGAGGCCAGAGCTCCTACAATGAGCAGTTCTTC.

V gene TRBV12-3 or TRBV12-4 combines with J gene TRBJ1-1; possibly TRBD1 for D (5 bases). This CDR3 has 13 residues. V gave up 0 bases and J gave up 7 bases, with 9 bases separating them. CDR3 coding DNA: TGTGCCAGCAGTTTAGCGGCAGGGATTGAAGCTTTCTTT. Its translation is CASSLAAGIEAFF.

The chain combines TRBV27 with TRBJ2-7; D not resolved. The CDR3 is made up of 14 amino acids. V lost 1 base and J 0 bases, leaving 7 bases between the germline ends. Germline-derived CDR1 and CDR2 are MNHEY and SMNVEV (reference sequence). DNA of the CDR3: TGTGCCAGCAGTTTATTCTACAACTCCTACGAGCAGTACTTC. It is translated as CASSLFYNSYEQYF.

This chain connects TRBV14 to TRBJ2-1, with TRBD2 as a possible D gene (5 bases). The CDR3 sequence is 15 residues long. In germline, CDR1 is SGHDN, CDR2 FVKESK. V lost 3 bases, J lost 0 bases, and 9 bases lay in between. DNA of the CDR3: TGTGCCAGCAGCCAGATTGGGAGCTCCTACAATGAGCAGTTCTTC. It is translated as CASSQIGSSYNEQFF.

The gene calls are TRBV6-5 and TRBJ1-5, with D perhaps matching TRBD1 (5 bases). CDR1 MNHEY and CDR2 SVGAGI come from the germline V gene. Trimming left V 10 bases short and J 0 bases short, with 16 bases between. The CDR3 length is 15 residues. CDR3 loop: CATNLQEYSNQPQHF. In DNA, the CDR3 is TGTGCCACAAACCTACAGGAATATAGCAATCAGCCCCAGCATTTT.

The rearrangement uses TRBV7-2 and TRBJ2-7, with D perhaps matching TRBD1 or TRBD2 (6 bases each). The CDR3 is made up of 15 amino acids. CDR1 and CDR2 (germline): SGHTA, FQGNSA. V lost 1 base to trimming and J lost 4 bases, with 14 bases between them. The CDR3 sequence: CASSLGWGAQYEQYF. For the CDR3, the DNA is TGTGCCAGCAGCTTAGGGTGGGGGGCCCAGTACGAGCAGTACTTC.

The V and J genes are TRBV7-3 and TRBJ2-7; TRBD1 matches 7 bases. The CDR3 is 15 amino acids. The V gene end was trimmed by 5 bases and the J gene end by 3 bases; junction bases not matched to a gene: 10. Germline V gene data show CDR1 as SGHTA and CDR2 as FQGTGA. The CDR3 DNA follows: TGTGCCAGCAGCCTAGAGCCCGGGACAGACTACGAGCAGTACTTC. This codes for CASSLEPGTDYEQYF.

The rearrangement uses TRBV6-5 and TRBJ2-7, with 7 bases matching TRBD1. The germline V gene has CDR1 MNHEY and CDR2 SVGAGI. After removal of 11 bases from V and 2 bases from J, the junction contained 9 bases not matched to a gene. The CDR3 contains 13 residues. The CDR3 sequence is CAVRRGHAYEQYF. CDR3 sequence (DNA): TGTGCCGTTAGAAGGGGGCACGCCTACGAGCAGTACTTC.

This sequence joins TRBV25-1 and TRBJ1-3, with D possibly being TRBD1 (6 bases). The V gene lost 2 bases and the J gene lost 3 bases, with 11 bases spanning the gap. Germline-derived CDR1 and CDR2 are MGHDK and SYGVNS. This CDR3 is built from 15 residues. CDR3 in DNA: TGTGCCAGCAGTGAAAGTGGGACAAGTGGAAACACCATATATTTT. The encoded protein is CASSESGTSGNTIYF.

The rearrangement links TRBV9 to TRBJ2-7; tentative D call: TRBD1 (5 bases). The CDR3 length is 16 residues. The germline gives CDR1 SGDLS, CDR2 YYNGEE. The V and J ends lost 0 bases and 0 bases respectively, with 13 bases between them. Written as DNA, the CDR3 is TGTGCCAGCAGCGTAGGCCCAAGGGGCGCCTCCTACGAGCAGTACTTC. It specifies CASSVGPRGASYEQYF.